Detailed here is one TCR beta chain. It has no known antigen specificity. Base-call qualities are not available, and no considerably larger clone is one nucleotide away. The immunoSEQ Assay, a bias-controlled multiplex PCR, was used to amplify TCRbeta CDR3 regions from genomic DNA. On the authors' methods: The number of nucleated cells in each sample was estimated from the amplification of reference gene primers within the assay. Sequence reads were collapsed and filtered to measure the absolute abundance of every unique TCRbeta CDR3 rearrangement. For each sample, productive Simpson clonality was calculated as the square root of Simpson's diversity index across productive rearrangements. TCRdb obtained this table from immuneACCESS and retained in-frame rearrangements with V and J assigned. These tables miss some clones; where compared with another copy, unresolved V genes account for less than half of the shortfall, and the remainder is unexplained. The V and J calls and clone size are taken from that table; D and trimming were inferred from the DNA. The sample table shows approximately 76,000 clones, and around 85% are seen once. The ten largest clones capture 17% of the sample.

Germline trimming: 8 bases from V, 3 bases from J; junction bases outside gene matches: 6. Sequences SGHTA (CDR1) and FQGNSA (CDR2) are obtained from the germline V gene. Inclusive of the bounding cysteine and phenylalanine, the CDR3 is 14 residues long. Solely the CDR3 DNA is kept, with 42 bases framed from the first base. This sample is part of a study of blood T cell repertoires in COVID-19 (dated by TCRdb to about 2020). Concerning the study at large: Samples covering the acute and convalescent phases of COVID-19 were provided by collaborators in the United States, Italy and Spain. Deeply sampled blood TCRbeta repertoires from subjects exposed to, actively infected with, or recovered from COVID-19 were included in the dataset. The samples were drawn from two sources: the first 160 participants of the ongoing ImmuneRACE study, and over 1,000 subjects contributed by 6 global collaborators. The prospective study material was composed of cDNA or gDNA derived from T cells, B-cell-depleted T cells, or PBMCs. A freely available public database, intended as a resource for researchers studying the immune response to SARS-CoV-2, is where the repertoires were released. A de-identified subject ID, COVID-19 status, age in years and sex were almost always included in the sample metadata. Where available, HLA class I and class II types were taken from metadata supplied by the sample provider and were not determined by assay-based typing. Study-wide findings and limitations: Clinical and demographic metadata were provided uncurated, with the amount varying by source and participant.

The collaborating institutions used their own protocols to collect whole blood in K2EDTA tubes. For TCRbeta analysis, collaborators shipped samples in one of three forms: frozen whole blood, isolated PBMCs, or DNA extracted from either of those sample types. The clonotype originates from an older man in a cohort sampled during active COVID-19. Sequencing was done on a sample of peripheral blood. The V and J genes are TRBV7-2 and TRBJ2-1; 8 bases in between match TRBD2. This receptor has the CDR3 CASLAGPYYNEQFF. The bases read TGTGCCAGCTTAGCGGGGCCCTACTACAATGAGCAGTTCTTC.